The clone carrying this T cell receptor (beta chain) was seen a few times. Antigen unknown. Sample-barcoded 5' priming and a J-beta primer mix drove a second PCR of about 6 to 12 cycles. Every cDNA molecule carried a tag from a template-switch adaptor bearing 12 random nucleotides. From the 5' RACE reads, TCRdb called clonotypes with MiXCR, one entry per CDR3 protein. The sample holds over 600,000 distinct CDR3 sequences; roughly three fifths are singletons and the top ten take more than 25%. The sample is drawn from a study of blood T cells in healthy people across ages. Findings and limits, study-wide: TCR beta diversity tracked closely with naive T cell percentage. Age showed a roughly linear inverse relationship with TCR beta diversity per million T cells.

The sample providers were healthy Caucasian people from Russia, aged roughly 6 to 95. Germline values: CDR1 SGHAT, CDR2 FQNNGV. V was trimmed by 8 bases and J by 3 bases, leaving 17 bases between them. The CDR3 consists of 15 residues. Input material: blood. The chain joins TRBV11-2 to TRBJ2-4, with D unclear. This receptor was identified in a man aged 40-49 years in good health. The CDR3 protein is CASLSPGKGKNIQYF. The DNA for the CDR3 is TGTGCCAGCTTGAGTCCCGGCAAGGGCAAAAACATTCAGTACTTC.